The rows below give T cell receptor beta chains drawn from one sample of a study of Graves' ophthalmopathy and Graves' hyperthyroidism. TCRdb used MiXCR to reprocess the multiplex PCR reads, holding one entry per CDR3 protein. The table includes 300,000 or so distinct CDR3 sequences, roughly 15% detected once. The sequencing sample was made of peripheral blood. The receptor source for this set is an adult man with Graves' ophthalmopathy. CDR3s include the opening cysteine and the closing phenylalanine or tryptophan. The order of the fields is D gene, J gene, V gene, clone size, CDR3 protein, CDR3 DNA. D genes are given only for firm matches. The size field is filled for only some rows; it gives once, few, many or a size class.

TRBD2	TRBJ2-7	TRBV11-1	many	CASSRVAGGYEQYF	TGTGCCAGCAGCCGTGTTGCGGGAGGTTACGAGCAGTACTTC
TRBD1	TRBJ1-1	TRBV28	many	CASGIGQGAMNTEAFF	TGTGCCAGCGGAATCGGACAGGGGGCGATGAACACTGAAGCTTTCTTT
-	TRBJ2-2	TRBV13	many	CASSSGDGPGELFF	TGTGCCAGCAGCTCAGGTGACGGTCCCGGGGAGCTGTTTTTT
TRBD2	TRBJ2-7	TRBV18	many	CASSGLAGYEQYF	TGTGCCAGCTCCGGACTAGCGGGTTACGAGCAGTACTTC
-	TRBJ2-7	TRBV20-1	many	CSARLSYEQYF	TGCAGTGCCAGGCTGTCCTACGAGCAGTACTTC
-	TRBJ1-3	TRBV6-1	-	CASSETQGGNTIYF	TGTGCCAGCAGTGAGACTCAGGGAGGAAACACCATATATTTT
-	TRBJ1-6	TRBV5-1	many	CASSQSLGEWNSPLHF	TGCGCCAGCAGCCAGAGTTTGGGGGAATGGAATTCACCCCTCCACTTT
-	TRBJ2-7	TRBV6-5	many	CASSYSFSGSYEQYF	TGTGCCAGCAGTTACTCTTTTAGCGGCTCCTACGAGCAGTACTTC
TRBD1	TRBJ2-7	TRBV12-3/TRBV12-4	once	CASTPTGGTYEQYF	TGTGCCAGCACCCCGACAGGGGGAACCTACGAGCAGTACTTC
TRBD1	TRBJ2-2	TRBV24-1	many	CATSDAGTGEYGELFF	TGTGCCACCAGTGATGCCGGGACAGGGGAATACGGGGAGCTGTTTTTT
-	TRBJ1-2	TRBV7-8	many	CASSLGPGANYGYTF	TGTGCCAGCAGCTTAGGGCCAGGCGCTAACTATGGCTACACCTTC
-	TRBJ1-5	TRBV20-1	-	CSAGGAGSYSNQPQHF	TGCAGTGCGGGGGGGGCAGGGTCGTATAGCAATCAGCCCCAGCATTTT
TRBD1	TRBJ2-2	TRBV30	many	CAWKFGTANTGELFF	TGTGCCTGGAAGTTTGGGACAGCGAACACCGGGGAGCTGTTTTTT
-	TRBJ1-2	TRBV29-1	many	CSVAGPRNYGYTF	TGCAGCGTCGCAGGACCCCGTAACTATGGCTACACCTTC
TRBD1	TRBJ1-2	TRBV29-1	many	CSVDFGTGGSYGYTF	TGCAGCGTTGACTTCGGGACAGGGGGATCCTATGGCTACACCTTC
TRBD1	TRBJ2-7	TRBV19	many	CASSMAWTGFAYEQYF	TGTGCCAGTAGTATGGCTTGGACAGGGTTCGCCTACGAGCAGTACTTC
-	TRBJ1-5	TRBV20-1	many	CSASRIRRVNSNQPQHF	TGCAGTGCTAGCCGGATTCGAAGGGTAAATAGCAATCAGCCCCAGCATTTT
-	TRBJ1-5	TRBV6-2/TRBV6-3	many	CASCPHRDTGRNQPQHF	TGTGCCAGTTGCCCCCACCGGGACACCGGTCGCAATCAGCCCCAGCATTTT